The 27 T cell receptor beta chains below come from one sample, sequenced in a study of vaccination effects on CD4 cells after COVID-19. Sequencing was performed with immunoSEQ multiplex PCR; in TCRdb, only in-frame clones are kept and a portion is missing. This table has under 25,000 clones, 74% appearing once. Under the ViraFEST assay, PBMC were stimulated with viral peptide pools so that antigen-specific CD4+ T cells expanded. Sequencing was performed afterwards. Scientists isolated CD4+ T cells after a roughly 10-day culture period ended. This person caught SARS-CoV-2 sometime from March to December 2020, and PCR testing confirmed the infection. These receptors' targets are unknown. The sample in question was CD4+ T cells from PBMCs cultured with SARS-CoV-2 spike peptides, obtained before COVID-19 vaccination. These receptors were collected from a human donor who had a prior SARS-CoV-2 infection.

The sample holds one count of this clone. The chain couples TRBV5-4 to TRBJ1-2, with D unresolved. Germline V gives CDR1 SGHNT, CDR2 YYREEE (reference sequence). There are 16 residues in the CDR3. V lost 0 bases to trimming and J lost 4 bases, with 16 bases between them. CDR3 region: CASSLVEGSYGYGYTF. As DNA, the CDR3 is TGTGCCAGCAGCTTGGTAGAGGGCAGTTACGGCTATGGCTACACCTTC. Looking up the rest from reference TRBV5-4 and TRBJ1-2 gives the full variable domain: ETGVTQSPTHLIKTRGQQVTLRCSSQSGHNTVSWYQQALGQGPQFIFQYYREEENGRGNFPPRFSGLQFPNYSSELNVNALELDDSALYLCASSLVEGSYGYGYTFGSGTRLTVV.

The chain employs TRBV4-3 and TRBJ2-5; a weak D match, TRBD1 (6 bases). From germline, CDR1 is LGHNA and CDR2 YSLEER. Trimming cost V 0 bases and J 5 bases, with 13 bases left between them. This CDR3 region has 15 residues. The CDR3: CASSQDQHGGETQYF. The CDR3, as DNA: TGCGCCAGCAGCCAAGATCAGCATGGGGGCGAGACCCAGTACTTC.

This rearrangement joins TRBV5-4 to TRBJ2-3, with 7 bases fitting TRBD2. Unmatched junction bases numbered 4, after V lost 5 bases and J lost 1 base. The CDR3 runs to 14 residues. Germline V gene sequence: CDR1 SGHNT, CDR2 YYREEE (reference sequence). The CDR3 coding sequence is TGTGCCAGCAGTTACGGACTAGGCACAGATACGCAGTATTTT. Protein sequence: CASSYGLGTDTQYF.

The rearrangement uses TRBV5-1 and TRBJ2-2; 8 positions match TRBD1. Germline CDR1 SGHRS, CDR2 YFSETQ. V was pared by 9 bases and J by 2 bases, with 6 bases of the junction left unmatched. This CDR3 has 14 residues. In DNA, the CDR3 is TGCGCCACCTCGACAGGGGCTAACACCGGGGAGCTGTTTTTT. Its translation: CATSTGANTGELFF. Drawing the rest from reference TRBV5-1 and TRBJ2-2, the complete variable domain is KAGVTQTPRYLIKTRGQQVTLSCSPISGHRSVSWYQQTPGQGLQFLFEYFSETQRNKGNFPGRFSGRQFSNSRSEMNVSTLELGDSALYLCATSTGANTGELFFGEGSRLTVL.

The rearrangement uses TRBV2 and TRBJ1-5, with 8 bases matching TRBD1. Trimming cost V 6 bases and J 2 bases; bases outside gene matches: 6. The CDR3 has 15 amino acids. Per germline, CDR1 SNHLY and CDR2 FYNNEI. CDR3 sequence reads: CASRDRVSRNQPQHF. The CDR3 DNA reads TGTGCCAGCAGGGACAGGGTTAGCCGCAATCAGCCCCAGCATTTT.

This clone appeared a few times. The chain is built from TRBV18 and TRBJ2-3; 7 bases align to TRBD1. This CDR3 has 15 residues. After removal of 1 base from V and 1 base from J, the junction contained 2 bases not matched to a gene. Germline lookup yields CDR1 KGHSH and CDR2 LQKENI. The CDR3 sequence: CASSPRQGRTDTQYF. The CDR3 region has the DNA TGTGCCAGCTCACCACGACAGGGACGCACAGATACGCAGTATTTT.

In this sample, this clone turned up a few times. This chain uses TRBV9 with TRBJ1-5; D remains ambiguous. Germline V gene lookup returns CDR1 SGDLS and CDR2 YYNGEE. This CDR3 region has 13 residues. The V gene lost 0 bases and the J gene lost 3 bases, with 4 bases spanning the gap. CDR3 region: CASSVDVNQPQHF. DNA for the CDR3: TGTGCCAGCAGCGTAGACGTCAATCAGCCCCAGCATTTT.

The gene calls are TRBV9 and TRBJ1-3; no reliable D call. Germline V lookup: CDR1 SGDLS, CDR2 YYNGEE. Trimming removed 5 bases from V and 1 base from J, with 4 bases in between. The CDR3 sequence is 12 residues long. The DNA for the CDR3 is TGTGCCAGCAGTCGATCTGGAAACACCATATATTTT. Its translation is CASSRSGNTIYF.

V and J are TRBV4-1 and TRBJ2-1; 12 bases fit TRBD2. Germline CDR1 MGHRA, CDR2 YSYEKL. Trimming cost V 4 bases and J 8 bases; bases outside gene matches: 12. This CDR3 has 17 amino acids. The CDR3 coding sequence is TGCGCCAGCAGCCGGCGAGGCCGACTAGCGGGGGAAGATGAGCAGTTCTTC. Protein product: CASSRRGRLAGEDEQFF.

The J gene is TRBJ2-5, the V gene TRBV20-1; 7 nucleotides match TRBD2. CDR1 is DFQATT and CDR2 is SNEGSKA in the germline V gene (reference sequence). J was trimmed by 5 bases and V by 3 bases; bases with no gene match: 9. This CDR3 region has 14 residues. The DNA of the CDR3 is TGCAGTGCTAGTATTACTAGCGTCGGGGAGACCCAGTACTTC. This codes for CSASITSVGETQYF.

This chain connects TRBV6-5 to TRBJ1-1; the D gene is possibly TRBD1 (6 bases). CDR3 length: 14 residues. Germline V gene sequence: CDR1 MNHEY, CDR2 SVGAGI. Trimming shortened V by 4 bases and J by 1 base, and 10 bases separated the two germline ends. The CDR3 reads CASSSIRGNTEAFF. In DNA form, the CDR3 reads TGTGCCAGCAGTTCAATCAGGGGGAACACTGAAGCTTTCTTT.

This rearrangement joins TRBV5-6 to TRBJ2-5; D may correspond to TRBD1 or TRBD2 (5 bases each). The CDR3 is 13 residues long. The V gene lost 4 bases and the J gene lost 5 bases, with 12 bases spanning the gap. The germline CDR1 and CDR2 sequences are SGHDT and YYEEEE. CDR3 sequence (DNA): TGTGCCAGCAGCCATGGGACCGGGGAGACCCAGTACTTC. Translated, it gives CASSHGTGETQYF.

A few counts support this clone. The chain combines TRBV11-3 with TRBJ2-5; no reliable D call. The germline gives CDR1 SGHNT, CDR2 YENEEA. The CDR3 runs to 15 residues. Trimming removed 1 base from V and 0 bases from J, with 9 bases in between. This CDR3 is CASSLGPNHQETQYF. The DNA of the CDR3 is TGTGCCAGCAGCTTAGGACCCAACCACCAAGAGACCCAGTACTTC.

The chain is built from TRBV2 and TRBJ2-5; 8 bases map to TRBD1. V was clipped by 6 bases and J by 5 bases; unmatched bases: 2. This CDR3 contains 12 residues. Looked up from germline, CDR1 is SNHLY and CDR2 is FYNNEI. CDR3 sequence (DNA): TGTGCCAGCAGGGACAGGGTTGAGACCCAGTACTTC. It codes for CASRDRVETQYF. Full variable domain (rest looked up from reference TRBV2 and TRBJ2-5): EPEVTQTPSHQVTQMGQEVILRCVPISNHLYFYWYRQILGQKVEFLVSFYNNEISEKSEIFDDQFSVERPDGSNFTLKIRSTKLEDSAMYFCASRDRVETQYFGPGTRLLVL.

On this clone: Compared with germline, one end of the junction differs, possibly owing to a read error. The V gene is TRBV18, the J gene TRBJ1-2; 8 nucleotides agree with TRBD1. The CDR3 extends over 16 amino acids. Germline V gene lookup returns CDR1 KGHSH and CDR2 LQKENI. The CDR3 loop is CASSSPRQGKNYGYTF. CDR3 nucleotides: TGTGCCAGCTCATCACCCAGACAGGGGAAAAACTATGGCTACACCTTC.

The chain is built from TRBV11-2 and TRBJ2-5; 11 bases agree with TRBD1. This CDR3 is built from 15 residues. Germline V CDR1 and CDR2: SGHAT, FQNNGV. J lost 3 bases, V lost 4 bases, and 4 bases had no gene match. For the CDR3, the DNA is TGTGCCAGCAGCTCCGGACAGGGGGCTAAAGAGACCCAGTACTTC. Protein product: CASSSGQGAKETQYF.

The chain employs TRBV18 and TRBJ2-5, with D possibly TRBD1 on 6 matching bases. V lost 3 bases and J lost 1, with 18 bases in between. This CDR3 region has 17 residues. Germline loops: CDR1 KGHSH, CDR2 LQKENI. CDR3 loop: CASSPLPFVQGQETQYF. Here the CDR3 DNA reads TGTGCCAGCTCACCCTTACCGTTCGTACAGGGCCAAGAGACCCAGTACTTC.

V is TRBV10-3 and J is TRBJ2-7; possible D gene TRBD1, 6 bases. The length of the CDR3 is 13 residues. Germline values: CDR1 ENHRY, CDR2 SYGVKD. Between the trimmed V and J ends, which lost 6 bases and 5 bases, there was a span of 14 bases. CDR3 region: CAISLQQGNEQYF. CDR3 nucleotides: TGTGCCATCAGCCTACAACAGGGTAACGAGCAGTACTTC.

The DNA of the CDR3 is TGCGCCAGCAGTCGGGGCAGAAGCTCTGGAAACACCATATATTTT. This sequence encodes CASSRGRSSGNTIYF. J is TRBJ1-3 and V is TRBV23-1; tentatively, D is TRBD1 (5 bases). TRBV23-1 is reported as an ORF; its role is uncertain. Deletions cut 4 bases from V and 0 bases from J, with 10 bases between. The length of the CDR3 is 15 residues.

This rearrangement joins TRBV12-3 or TRBV12-4 to TRBJ2-1; weak D call: TRBD2 (5 bases). CDR3 length: 13 residues. Trimming pared 5 bases from V and 9 bases from J, leaving 14 bases between. CDR3 residues: CASSQQSGVEQFF. CDR3 sequence (DNA): TGTGCCAGCAGTCAACAAAGCGGAGTTGAGCAGTTCTTC.

The chain carries TRBV15 and TRBJ1-2, with 8 bases fitting TRBD1. Germline CDR1 LNHNV, CDR2 YYDKDF (reference sequence). The CDR3 extends over 14 amino acids. V lost 0 bases, J lost 10 bases, and 7 bases stayed unmatched. CDR3 nucleotide sequence: TGTGCCACCAGCAGAGATCGGACAGGGCAGTCCTACACCTTC. It encodes CATSRDRTGQSYTF.

CDR3 loop: CASSPLEDQPQHF. For the CDR3, the DNA is TGTGCCAGCTCACCCCTAGAGGATCAGCCCCAGCATTTT. The rearrangement uses TRBV18 and TRBJ1-5; no clear D. The CDR3 sequence is 13 residues long. Germline CDR1 is KGHSH and CDR2 is LQKENI. The ends were cut back, 3 bases at V and 5 bases at J, with 8 bases in the middle. The full variable domain, with the rest looked up from reference TRBV18 and TRBJ1-5, is NAGVMQNPRHLVRRRGQEARLRCSPMKGHSHVYWYRQLPEEGLKFMVYLQKENIIDESGMPKERFSAEFPKEGPSILRIQQVVRGDSAAYFCASSPLEDQPQHFGDGTRLSIL.

Judged by abundance, this clone is medium-sized. The genes are TRBV11-2 and TRBJ2-5, with D unresolved. The CDR3 runs to 13 residues. CDR1 is SGHAT, CDR2 FQNNGV, per germline. Trimming stripped 3 bases from V and 2 bases from J, with 7 bases between. The CDR3 reads CASSFSPQETQYF. CDR3 bases: TGTGCCAGCAGCTTTAGCCCTCAAGAGACCCAGTACTTC.

The V gene is TRBV11-3, the J gene TRBJ2-5; D call uncertain. Between the trimmed V and J ends, which lost 7 bases and 5 bases, there was a span of 11 bases. Germline CDR1 and CDR2: SGHNT and YENEEA. The CDR3 has 12 amino acids. The CDR3 coding sequence is TGTGCCAGCAATCCCGGAGACGAGACCCAGTACTTC. This translates into CASNPGDETQYF.

This clone was recorded only once. V is TRBV7-2 and J is TRBJ2-1; 7 nucleotides align to TRBD2. Unmatched junction bases numbered 5, after V lost 4 bases and J lost 2 bases. Germline CDR1 is SGHTA and CDR2 is FQGNSA. The CDR3 has 15 residues. CDR3: CASSSRAGTYNEQFF. The CDR3 DNA reads as TGTGCCAGCAGCTCGCGAGCGGGAACCTACAATGAGCAGTTCTTC. Looking up the rest from reference TRBV7-2 and TRBJ2-1 gives the full variable domain: GAGVSQSPSNKVTEKGKDVELRCDPISGHTALYWYRQSLGQGLEFLIYFQGNSAPDKSGLPSDRFSAERTGGSVSTLTIQRTQQEDSAVYLCASSSRAGTYNEQFFGPGTRLTVL.

J is TRBJ2-5 and V is TRBV3-1 (or the pseudogene TRBV3-2); a weak D match, TRBD1 (6 bases). The CDR3 extends over 14 amino acids. The V gene lost 1 base and the J gene lost 5 bases, with 11 bases spanning the gap. Germline V gene lookup returns CDR1 LGHDT and CDR2 YNNKEL (reference sequence). CDR3 region: CASSQVWGRETQYF. For the CDR3, the DNA is TGTGCCAGCAGCCAAGTTTGGGGGCGGGAGACCCAGTACTTC.

The chain links TRBV7-2 to TRBJ2-2, with D perhaps TRBD1 (6 bases). This CDR3 has 17 amino acids. V was pared by 1 base and J by 4 bases, with 16 bases between. Germline CDR1 and CDR2: SGHTA and FQGNSA. CDR3 nucleotides: TGTGCCAGCAGCTTAGTAGGTGCAGGGGCGGGCACCGGGGAGCTGTTTTTT. Its translation: CASSLVGAGAGTGELFF. The full variable domain, completed using reference TRBV7-2 and TRBJ2-2, is GAGVSQSPSNKVTEKGKDVELRCDPISGHTALYWYRQSLGQGLEFLIYFQGNSAPDKSGLPSDRFSAERTGGSVSTLTIQRTQQEDSAVYLCASSLVGAGAGTGELFFGEGSRLTVL.